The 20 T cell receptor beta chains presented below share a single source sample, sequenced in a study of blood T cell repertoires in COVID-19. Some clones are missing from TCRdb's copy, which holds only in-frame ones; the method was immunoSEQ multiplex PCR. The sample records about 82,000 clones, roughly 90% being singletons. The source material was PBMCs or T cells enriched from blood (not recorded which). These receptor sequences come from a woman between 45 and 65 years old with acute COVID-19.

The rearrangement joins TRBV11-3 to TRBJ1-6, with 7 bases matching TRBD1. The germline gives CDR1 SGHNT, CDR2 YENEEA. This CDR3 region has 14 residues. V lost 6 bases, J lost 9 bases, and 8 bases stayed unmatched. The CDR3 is CASSLGQSISPLHF. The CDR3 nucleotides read TGTGCCAGCAGTCTGGGACAGTCAATTTCACCCCTCCACTTT. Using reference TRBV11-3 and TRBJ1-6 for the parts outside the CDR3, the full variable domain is EAGVVQSPRYKIIEKKQPVAFWCNPISGHNTLYWYLQNLGQGPELLIRYENEEAVDDSQLPKDRFSAERLKGVDSTLKIQPAELGDSAVYLCASSLGQSISPLHFGNGTRLTVT.

The CDR3 DNA is TGTGCCACTCTCTGGGAGAGGGGAGGGAATTCACCCCTCCACTTT. Protein sequence: CATLWERGGNSPLHF. The chain combines TRBV10-3 with TRBJ1-6; tentative D call: TRBD1 (5 bases). The CDR3 sequence is 15 residues long. Trimming removed 10 bases from V and 7 bases from J, with 20 bases in between. Germline CDR1 and CDR2: ENHRY and SYGVKD.

The CDR3 sequence is CASSQFPSGGTGELFF. CDR3 in DNA: TGCGCCAGCAGCCAATTCCCTAGCGGGGGGACCGGGGAGCTGTTTTTT. The V gene is TRBV4-1, the J gene TRBJ2-2, with 11 bases aligning to TRBD2. This CDR3 is 16 amino acids long. Germline V gives CDR1 MGHRA, CDR2 YSYEKL. After removal of 2 bases from V and 5 bases from J, the junction contained 4 bases not matched to a gene.

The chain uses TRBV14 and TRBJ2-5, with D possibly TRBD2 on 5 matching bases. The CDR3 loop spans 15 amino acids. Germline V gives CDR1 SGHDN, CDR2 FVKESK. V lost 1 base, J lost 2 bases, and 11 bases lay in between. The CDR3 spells CASSQVRGRQETQYF. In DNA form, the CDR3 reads TGTGCCAGCAGCCAAGTGAGAGGGCGACAAGAGACCCAGTACTTC.

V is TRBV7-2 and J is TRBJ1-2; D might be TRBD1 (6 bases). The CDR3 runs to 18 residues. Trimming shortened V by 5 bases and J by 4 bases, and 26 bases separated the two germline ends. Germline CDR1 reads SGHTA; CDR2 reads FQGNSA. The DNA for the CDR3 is TGTGCCAGCAGCCTAACCTGGCGGACAGACCTAAACAGCTATGGCTACACCTTC. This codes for CASSLTWRTDLNSYGYTF.

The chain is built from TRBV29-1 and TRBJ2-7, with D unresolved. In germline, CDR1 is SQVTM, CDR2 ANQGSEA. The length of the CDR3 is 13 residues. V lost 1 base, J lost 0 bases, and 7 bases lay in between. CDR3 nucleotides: TGCAGCGTTGAAGTGCAGTTCTCCTACGAGCAGTACTTC. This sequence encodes CSVEVQFSYEQYF.

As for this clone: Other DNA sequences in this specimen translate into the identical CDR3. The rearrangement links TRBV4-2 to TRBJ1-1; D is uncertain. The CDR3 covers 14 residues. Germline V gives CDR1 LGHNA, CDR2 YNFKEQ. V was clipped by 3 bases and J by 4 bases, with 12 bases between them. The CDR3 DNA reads TGTGCCAGCAGCCAGGAGTATGGTGGCACTGAAGCTTTCTTT. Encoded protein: CASSQEYGGTEAFF.

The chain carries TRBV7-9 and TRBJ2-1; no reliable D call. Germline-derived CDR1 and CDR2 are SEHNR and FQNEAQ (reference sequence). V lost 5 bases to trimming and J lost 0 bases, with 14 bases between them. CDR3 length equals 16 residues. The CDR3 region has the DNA TGTGCCAGCAGCCTCCCCGAGTTCCACTCCTACAATGAGCAGTTCTTC. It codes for CASSLPEFHSYNEQFF.

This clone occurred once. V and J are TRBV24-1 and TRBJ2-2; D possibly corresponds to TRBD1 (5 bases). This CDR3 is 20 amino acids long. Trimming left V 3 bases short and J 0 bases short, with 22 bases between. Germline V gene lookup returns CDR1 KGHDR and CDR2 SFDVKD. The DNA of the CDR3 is TGTGCCACCAGTGATACACCAGACAGCCTCCTTGCCTCGAACACCGGGGAGCTGTTTTTT. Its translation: CATSDTPDSLLASNTGELFF.

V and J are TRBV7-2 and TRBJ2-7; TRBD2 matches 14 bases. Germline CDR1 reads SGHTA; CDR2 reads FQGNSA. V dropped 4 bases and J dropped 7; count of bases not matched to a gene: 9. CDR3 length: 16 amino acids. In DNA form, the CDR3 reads TGTGCCAGCAGCTGGACAGGGACTAGCGGGAGTCGGGAGCAGTACTTC. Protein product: CASSWTGTSGSREQYF.

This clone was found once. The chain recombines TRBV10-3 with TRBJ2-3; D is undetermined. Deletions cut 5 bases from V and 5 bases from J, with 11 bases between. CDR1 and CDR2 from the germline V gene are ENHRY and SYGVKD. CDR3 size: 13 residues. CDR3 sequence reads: CAISLGVRDTQYF. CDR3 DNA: TGTGCCATCAGTCTAGGAGTTCGAGATACGCAGTATTTT.

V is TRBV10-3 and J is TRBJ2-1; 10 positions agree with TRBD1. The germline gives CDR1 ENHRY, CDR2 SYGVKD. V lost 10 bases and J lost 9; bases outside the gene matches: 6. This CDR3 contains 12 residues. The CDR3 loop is CATGGQGIEQFF. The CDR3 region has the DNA TGTGCCACGGGGGGACAGGGGATTGAGCAGTTCTTC.

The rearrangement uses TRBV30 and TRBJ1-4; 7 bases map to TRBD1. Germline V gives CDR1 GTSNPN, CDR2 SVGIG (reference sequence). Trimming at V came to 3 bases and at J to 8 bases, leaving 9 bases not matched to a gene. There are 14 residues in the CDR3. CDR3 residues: CAWRPPGTAEKLFF. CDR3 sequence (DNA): TGTGCCTGGAGGCCGCCCGGGACAGCCGAAAAACTGTTTTTT.

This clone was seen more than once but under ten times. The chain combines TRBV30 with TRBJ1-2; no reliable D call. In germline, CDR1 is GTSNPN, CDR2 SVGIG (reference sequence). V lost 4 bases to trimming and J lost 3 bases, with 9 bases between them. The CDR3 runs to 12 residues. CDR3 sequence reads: CAWTSRYYGYTF. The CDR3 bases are TGTGCCTGGACAAGCCGTTACTATGGCTACACCTTC.

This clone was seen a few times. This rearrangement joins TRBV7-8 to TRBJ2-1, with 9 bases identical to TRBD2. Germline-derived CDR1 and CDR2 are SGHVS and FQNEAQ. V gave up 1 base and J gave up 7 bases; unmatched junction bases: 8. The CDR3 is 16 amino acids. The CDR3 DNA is TGTGCCAGCAGCTTAGAACCTAGCGGGATCGGTAATGAGCAGTTCTTC. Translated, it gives CASSLEPSGIGNEQFF.

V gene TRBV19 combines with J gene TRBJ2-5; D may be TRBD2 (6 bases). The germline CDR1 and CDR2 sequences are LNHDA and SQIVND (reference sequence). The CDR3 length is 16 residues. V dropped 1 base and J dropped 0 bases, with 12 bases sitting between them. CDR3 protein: CASSIVGLGYQETQYF. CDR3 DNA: TGTGCCAGTAGTATAGTGGGACTCGGGTACCAAGAGACCCAGTACTTC.

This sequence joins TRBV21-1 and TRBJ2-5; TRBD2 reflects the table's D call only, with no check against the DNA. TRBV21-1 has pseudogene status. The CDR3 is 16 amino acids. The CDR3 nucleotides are TGTGCCAGCAGCAAAGTTAGCGGGAGGGGAGAAGAGACCCAGTACTTC. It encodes CASSKVSGRGEETQYF.

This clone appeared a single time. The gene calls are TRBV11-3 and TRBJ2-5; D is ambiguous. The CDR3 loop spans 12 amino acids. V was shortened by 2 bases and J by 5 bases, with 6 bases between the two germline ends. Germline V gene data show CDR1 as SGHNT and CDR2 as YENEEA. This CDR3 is CASSLTFETQYF. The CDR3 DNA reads TGTGCCAGCAGCTTAACTTTTGAGACCCAGTACTTC.

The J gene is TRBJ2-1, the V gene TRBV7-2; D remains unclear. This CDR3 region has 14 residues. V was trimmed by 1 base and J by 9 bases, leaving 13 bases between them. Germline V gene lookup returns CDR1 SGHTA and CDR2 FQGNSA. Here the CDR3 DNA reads TGTGCCAGCAGCTTAGACGCTGCGATAACTGAGCAGTTCTTC. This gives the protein CASSLDAAITEQFF.

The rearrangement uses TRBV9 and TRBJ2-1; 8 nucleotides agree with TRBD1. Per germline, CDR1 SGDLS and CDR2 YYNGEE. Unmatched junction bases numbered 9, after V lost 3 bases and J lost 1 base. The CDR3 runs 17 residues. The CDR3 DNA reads TGTGCCAGCAGCGCCTCCCGGGACAGGCCTTCCTACAATGAGCAGTTCTTC. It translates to CASSASRDRPSYNEQFF.